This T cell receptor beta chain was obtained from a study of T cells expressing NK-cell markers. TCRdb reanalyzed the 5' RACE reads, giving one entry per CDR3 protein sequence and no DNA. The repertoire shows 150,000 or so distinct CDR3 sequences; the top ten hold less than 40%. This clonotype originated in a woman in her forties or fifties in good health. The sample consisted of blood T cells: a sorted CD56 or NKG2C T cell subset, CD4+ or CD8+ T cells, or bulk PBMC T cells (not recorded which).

Here the CDR3 reads CASSQFGTVMFGNTIYF. The genes are TRBV3-1 and TRBJ1-3; TCRdb's D call, TRBD1, is unchecked because there is no DNA. The CDR3 covers 17 residues. The germline CDR1 and CDR2 sequences are LGHDT and YNNKEL (reference sequence).